One and the same sample provided the 26 T cell receptor beta chains below, sequenced in a study of blood T cells in healthy people across ages. A second about 7 to 11 cycle PCR used barcoded and J-beta primers. Each CDR3 protein is one row after TCRdb ran MiXCR on the 5' RACE reads. The table shows around 2 million distinct CDR3 sequences, with 30% to 40% occurring only once. The sample taken for sequencing was blood. These receptors all stem from a human donor in good health.

This clonotype has more than one count but fewer than ten. This sequence joins TRBV7-3 and TRBJ2-5; 8 bases are a match to TRBD1. The V segment lost 5 bases and the J segment 5 bases; nucleotides outside the gene matches: 10. Germline V gene sequence: CDR1 SGHTA, CDR2 FQGTGA. This CDR3 has 15 residues. For the CDR3, the DNA is TGTGCCAGCAGCAAGCATGGACAGGGCGGGGAGACCCAGTACTTC. Protein product: CASSKHGQGGETQYF. Together with reference TRBV7-3 and TRBJ2-5, the CDR3 gives the full variable domain: GAGVSQTPSNKVTEKGKYVELRCDPISGHTALYWYRQSLGQGPEFLIYFQGTGAADDSGLPNDRFFAVRPEGSVSTLKIQRTERGDSAVYLCASSKHGQGGETQYFGPGTRLLVL.

This rearrangement joins TRBV7-9 to TRBJ2-1; no clear D. The length of the CDR3 is 12 residues. From germline, CDR1 is SEHNR and CDR2 FQNEAQ (reference sequence). V was shortened by 3 bases and J by 6 bases, with 6 bases between the two germline ends. The CDR3 nucleotides read TGTGCCAGCAGCTTCTTTGTCAATGAGCAGTTCTTC. Amino acid sequence: CASSFFVNEQFF. Together with reference TRBV7-9 and TRBJ2-1, the CDR3 gives the full variable domain: DTGVSQNPRHKITKRGQNVTFRCDPISEHNRLYWYRQTLGQGPEFLTYFQNEAQLEKSRLLSDRFSAERPKGSFSTLEIQRTEQGDSAMYLCASSFFVNEQFFGPGTRLTVL.

The chain carries TRBV4-1 and TRBJ1-2, with D unclear. The germline V gene has CDR1 MGHRA and CDR2 YSYEKL. The V end was cut by 4 bases, the J end by 1 base, with 13 bases between. The CDR3 spans 15 residues. Written as DNA, the CDR3 is TGCGCCAGCAGCCCGACGAAGGCCTTTAACTATGGCTACACCTTC. The encoded protein is CASSPTKAFNYGYTF.

The chain is built from TRBV29-1 and TRBJ1-2, with a tentative D call TRBD1 (6 bases). There are 14 residues in the CDR3. The V gene lost 6 bases and the J gene lost 2 bases, with 16 bases spanning the gap. Germline V gene data show CDR1 as SQVTM and CDR2 as ANQGSEA. The CDR3 is CSVRGGGRNYGYTF. DNA of the CDR3: TGCAGCGTCCGAGGGGGAGGGAGGAACTATGGCTACACCTTC.

This chain joins TRBV29-1 and TRBJ1-1, with 8 bases that match TRBD1. Germline CDR1 reads SQVTM; CDR2 reads ANQGSEA. V trimming: 5 bases; J trimming: 1 base; junction bases outside the gene matches: 12. The CDR3 consists of 16 residues. The CDR3 spells CSVSRGLTGENTEAFF. The CDR3 DNA follows: TGCAGCGTTTCCAGGGGGCTCACAGGGGAGAACACTGAAGCTTTCTTT.

This clonotype turned up a few times. V usage is TRBV29-1 and J usage is TRBJ1-1; tentatively, D is TRBD1 (5 bases). The length of the CDR3 is 14 residues. V dropped 8 bases and J dropped 5 bases, with 21 bases sitting between them. Germline loops: CDR1 SQVTM, CDR2 ANQGSEA. The CDR3 nucleotides read TGCAGCTTTCAGACAGTGGGGAAGGGGACTGAAGCTTTCTTT. Residues: CSFQTVGKGTEAFF.

This sequence joins TRBV9 and TRBJ1-5; D remains ambiguous. Germline CDR1 is SGDLS and CDR2 is YYNGEE. The CDR3 is made up of 13 amino acids. The ends were cut back, 4 bases at V and 7 bases at J, with 12 bases in the middle. The CDR3: CASSPGELQPQHF. Here the CDR3 DNA reads TGTGCCAGCAGCCCCGGGGAGTTACAGCCCCAGCATTTT.

The chain employs TRBV7-6 and TRBJ1-5; TRBD1 agrees at 8 bases. Germline CDR1 SGHVS, CDR2 FNYEAQ. J was trimmed by 2 bases and V by 6 bases; bases with no gene match: 12. This CDR3 spans 17 amino acids. The CDR3 sequence: CASSQLKLDRGNQPQHF. CDR3 nucleotide sequence: TGTGCCAGCAGTCAACTAAAACTGGACAGGGGCAATCAGCCCCAGCATTTT.

The J gene is TRBJ2-5, the V gene TRBV29-1; 7 nucleotides align to TRBD2. Germline V lookup: CDR1 SQVTM, CDR2 ANQGSEA. The CDR3 contains 14 residues. The V gene end was trimmed by 8 bases and the J gene end by 1 base; junction bases not matched to a gene: 10. DNA for the CDR3: TGCAGCTTTTCGTCTAGCGGCGTCCAAGAGACCCAGTACTTC. It translates to CSFSSSGVQETQYF.

The V gene is TRBV7-9, the J gene TRBJ2-3; TRBD1 is a possible D gene (5 bases). V shed 6 bases and J shed 3 bases, with 19 bases lying between them. Germline CDR1 is SEHNR and CDR2 is FQNEAQ (reference sequence). The CDR3 length is 16 residues. The CDR3 spells CASSSRVTGRTDTQYF. As DNA, the CDR3 is TGTGCCAGCAGTTCCAGGGTCACTGGTCGAACAGATACGCAGTATTTT.

The rearrangement joins TRBV20-1 to TRBJ2-4; TRBD2 is a possible D gene (6 bases). From germline, CDR1 is DFQATT and CDR2 SNEGSKA (reference sequence). CDR3 length: 12 amino acids. Trimming cost V 6 bases and J 13 bases, with 19 bases left between them. This chain's CDR3 is CSASRLEREQYF. In DNA form, the CDR3 reads TGCAGTGCCTCACGGCTTGAACGGGAGCAGTACTTC.

This clonotype has just a few counts. V usage is TRBV20-1 and J usage is TRBJ2-3; D uncertain. The CDR3 spans 11 residues. Trimming left V 8 bases short and J 2 bases short, with 8 bases between. CDR1 is DFQATT and CDR2 is SNEGSKA in the germline V gene (reference sequence). The CDR3 protein is CSSDFTDTQYF. As DNA, the CDR3 is TGCAGTTCCGACTTCACAGATACGCAGTATTTT.

A few counts support this clonotype. This CDR3 reads CASSQGQGGSTDTQYF. The CDR3 nucleotides read TGCGCCAGCAGCCAGGGACAGGGGGGGAGCACAGATACGCAGTATTTT. V gene TRBV4-3 combines with J gene TRBJ2-3; 11 bases agree with TRBD1. The CDR3 sequence is 16 residues long. V gave up 3 bases and J gave up 0 bases; unmatched junction bases: 2. Germline V lookup: CDR1 LGHNA, CDR2 YSLEER.

This clonotype has more than one count but fewer than ten. The chain has TRBV10-3 and TRBJ2-7, with D perhaps TRBD2 (5 bases). Germline assignment: CDR1 ENHRY and CDR2 SYGVKD. The CDR3 runs to 14 residues. Trimming cost V 3 bases and J 2 bases, with 11 bases left between them. The CDR3 coding sequence is TGTGCCATCAGTGACGCGGACTCGGCCTACGAGCAGTACTTC. Protein sequence: CAISDADSAYEQYF.

This chain connects TRBV7-2 to TRBJ2-6; D perhaps matches TRBD1 (5 bases). The CDR3 is 19 residues long. The germline V and J ends were trimmed by 5 bases and 0 bases, with 20 bases remaining between them. Germline V gives CDR1 SGHTA, CDR2 FQGNSA. Here the CDR3 reads CASSLDDSNYLSGANVLTF. CDR3 sequence (DNA): TGTGCCAGCAGCCTAGACGACAGCAACTACCTCTCTGGGGCCAACGTCCTGACTTTC. The whole variable domain, filled in from reference TRBV7-2 and TRBJ2-6, reads GAGVSQSPSNKVTEKGKDVELRCDPISGHTALYWYRQSLGQGLEFLIYFQGNSAPDKSGLPSDRFSAERTGGSVSTLTIQRTQQEDSAVYLCASSLDDSNYLSGANVLTFGAGSRLTVL.

The chain combines TRBV7-2 with TRBJ2-6; a weak D match, TRBD2 (6 bases). Per germline, CDR1 SGHTA and CDR2 FQGNSA. V shed 5 bases and J shed 0 bases, with 17 bases lying between them. The length of the CDR3 is 18 residues. DNA of the CDR3: TGTGCCAGCAGCCAGGGAGGTGGGCCTAACTCTGGGGCCAACGTCCTGACTTTC. This codes for CASSQGGGPNSGANVLTF.

The CDR3 DNA reads TGCGCCAGCAGCTTGTGGGACACCAGCTCCTACGAGCAGTACTTC. This gives the protein CASSLWDTSSYEQYF. The chain employs TRBV5-1 and TRBJ2-7, with TRBD1 as a possible D gene (6 bases). Germline lookup yields CDR1 SGHRS and CDR2 YFSETQ. V was trimmed by 1 base and J by 0 bases, leaving 11 bases between them. CDR3 length: 15 residues.

The table lists this clonotype with a few counts. The J gene is TRBJ2-5, the V gene TRBV20-1; TRBD2 is a possible D gene (6 bases). Trimming cost V 1 base and J 1 base, with 13 bases left between them. CDR1 is DFQATT, CDR2 SNEGSKA, per germline (reference sequence). CDR3 size: 15 residues. CDR3 in amino acids: CSARARGGVQETQYF. In DNA, the CDR3 is TGCAGTGCTAGAGCGAGGGGCGGGGTCCAAGAGACCCAGTACTTC.

The CDR3 spells CASSQEDRGKDTQYF. DNA for the CDR3: TGTGCCAGCAGCCAAGAGGACAGGGGAAAGGATACGCAGTATTTT. The chain recombines TRBV4-2 with TRBJ2-3; the match to TRBD1 covers 9 bases. The CDR3 runs 15 residues. The junction had 4 bases not matched to a gene; V was cut back by 0 bases and J by 6 bases. The germline V gene encodes CDR1 LGHNA and CDR2 YNFKEQ.

This sequence joins TRBV18 and TRBJ2-7; perhaps D is TRBD1 or TRBD2 (7 bases each). The germline V gene encodes CDR1 KGHSH and CDR2 LQKENI. V lost 6 bases, J lost 4 bases, and 16 bases lay in between. The CDR3 contains 14 residues. This chain's CDR3 is CASSPGRGGYEQYF. The CDR3 DNA follows: TGTGCCAGCTCTCCCGGCAGGGGGGGTTACGAGCAGTACTTC. Filled out from reference TRBV18 and TRBJ2-7, the complete variable domain reads NAGVMQNPRHLVRRRGQEARLRCSPMKGHSHVYWYRQLPEEGLKFMVYLQKENIIDESGMPKERFSAEFPKEGPSILRIQQVVRGDSAAYFCASSPGRGGYEQYFGPGTRLTVT.

The chain carries TRBV2 and TRBJ1-1; D is uncertain. CDR3 size: 13 residues. Between the trimmed V and J ends, which lost 8 bases and 4 bases, there was a span of 14 bases. Germline CDR1 and CDR2: SNHLY and FYNNEI. CDR3 nucleotides: TGTGCCAGCTTGTGGCAAAGGGCCACTGAAGCTTTCTTT. It is translated as CASLWQRATEAFF. Looking up the rest from reference TRBV2 and TRBJ1-1 gives the full variable domain: EPEVTQTPSHQVTQMGQEVILRCVPISNHLYFYWYRQILGQKVEFLVSFYNNEISEKSEIFDDQFSVERPDGSNFTLKIRSTKLEDSAMYFCASLWQRATEAFFGQGTRLTVV.

This clonotype has a handful of counts. This chain connects TRBV6-6 to TRBJ1-2, with TRBD1 identical over 10 bases. The CDR3 covers 14 residues. Germline V CDR1 and CDR2: MNHNY, SVGAGI (reference sequence). V dropped 7 bases and J dropped 7; count of bases not matched to a gene: 9. The CDR3 reads CASTGTGEWGGYTF. CDR3 in DNA: TGTGCCAGCACGGGGACAGGGGAGTGGGGTGGCTACACCTTC.

This chain uses TRBV6-5 with TRBJ1-4, with D hard to call. This CDR3 has 14 residues. The germline V and J ends were trimmed by 0 bases and 11 bases, with 13 bases remaining between them. Germline values: CDR1 MNHEY, CDR2 SVGAGI. The CDR3 nucleotides read TGTGCCAGCAGTTACTCTGGACGAACCATCAAACTGTTTTTT. Amino acids: CASSYSGRTIKLFF.

This clonotype turned up a few times. Here the CDR3 DNA reads TGCAGTGCTAGAGATGAACTTACGGGACTTGGGTCCTACGAGCAGTACTTC. It yields the protein CSARDELTGLGSYEQYF. The chain couples TRBV20-1 to TRBJ2-7, with D possibly TRBD2 on 6 matching bases. V was trimmed by 0 bases and J by 1 base, leaving 19 bases between them. This CDR3 contains 17 residues. Germline V CDR1 and CDR2: DFQATT, SNEGSKA (reference sequence).

Turning to this clonotype: Compared with germline, one end of the junction differs, possibly owing to a read error. This chain joins TRBV6-1 and TRBJ1-1; TRBD1 matches 8 bases. The germline gives CDR1 MNHNS, CDR2 SASEGT. The CDR3 runs 14 residues. The CDR3 DNA follows: TGTGCCAGCAGTGAAAGGGACAGGCCCCATGAATCTTTCTTT. As protein: CASSERDRPHESFF.

This clonotype was seen a handful of times. The CDR3 loop reads CATSSGGEGNIQYF. The CDR3, as DNA: TGTGCCACCAGCAGTGGGGGTGAGGGAAACATTCAGTACTTC. The rearrangement links TRBV15 to TRBJ2-4; D could derive from TRBD1 or TRBD2 (5 bases each). Trimming stripped 3 bases from V and 6 bases from J, with 12 bases between. Germline V gene lookup returns CDR1 LNHNV and CDR2 YYDKDF (reference sequence). The CDR3 extends over 14 amino acids.